One sample yielded the 3 T cell receptor beta chains listed below, sequenced in a study of identical twins. TCRdb used MiXCR to reprocess the 5' RACE reads, holding one entry per CDR3 protein. Here the sample spans about 250,000 distinct CDR3 sequences, 6.5% to 9% being singletons. The sample was also linked to a second study, of yellow fever vaccine responses in identical twins.

Sequenced sample: CD8+ T cells sorted from blood. The source is a woman under 30 in good health.

This rearrangement joins TRBV4-1 to TRBJ2-7, with a possible D match to TRBD1 (6 bases). Trimming pared 0 bases from V and 5 bases from J, leaving 11 bases between. CDR3 length: 14 residues. Germline V CDR1 and CDR2: MGHRA, YSYEKL. This CDR3 reads CASSQESAGDEQYF. The DNA of the CDR3 is TGCGCCAGCAGCCAAGAAAGCGCAGGGGACGAGCAGTACTTC.

This clonotype was picked up many times. The J gene is TRBJ1-6, the V gene TRBV15, with D perhaps TRBD1 (5 bases). There are 16 residues in the CDR3. Trimming shortened V by 0 bases and J by 7 bases, and 13 bases separated the two germline ends. Germline lookup yields CDR1 LNHNV and CDR2 YYDKDF (reference sequence). CDR3 in DNA: TGTGCCACCAGCAGAGACACGGGGGGGGTCAATTCACCCCTCCACTTT. It encodes CATSRDTGGVNSPLHF. Complete variable domain (other parts from reference TRBV15 and TRBJ1-6): DAMVIQNPRYQVTQFGKPVTLSCSQTLNHNVMYWYQQKSSQAPKLLFHYYDKDFNNEADTPDNFQSRRPNTSFCFLDIRSPGLGDTAMYLCATSRDTGGVNSPLHFGNGTRLTVT.

The gene calls are TRBV5-5 and TRBJ2-1, with D possibly being TRBD1 or TRBD2 (6 bases each). The germline gives CDR1 SGHKS, CDR2 YYEKEE (reference sequence). The CDR3 contains 14 residues. The ends were cut back, 0 bases at V and 9 bases at J, with 13 bases in the middle. CDR3 sequence (DNA): TGTGCCAGCAGCTTGGTTACGGGGGCCAGTGAGCAGTTCTTC. Translated, it gives CASSLVTGASEQFF.